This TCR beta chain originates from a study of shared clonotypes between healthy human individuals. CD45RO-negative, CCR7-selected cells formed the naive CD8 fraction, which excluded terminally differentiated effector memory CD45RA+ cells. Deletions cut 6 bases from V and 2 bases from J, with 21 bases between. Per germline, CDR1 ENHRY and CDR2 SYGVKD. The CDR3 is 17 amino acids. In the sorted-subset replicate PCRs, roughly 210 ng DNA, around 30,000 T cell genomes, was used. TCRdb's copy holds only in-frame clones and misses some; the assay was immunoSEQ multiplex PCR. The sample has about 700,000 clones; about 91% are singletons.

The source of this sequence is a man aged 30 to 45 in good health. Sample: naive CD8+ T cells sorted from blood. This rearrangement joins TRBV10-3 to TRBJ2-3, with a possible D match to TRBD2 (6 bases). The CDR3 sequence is CAIRTAGSGDATDTQYF. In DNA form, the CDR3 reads TGTGCCATCAGGACCGCAGGTAGCGGAGATGCCACAGATACGCAGTATTTT.